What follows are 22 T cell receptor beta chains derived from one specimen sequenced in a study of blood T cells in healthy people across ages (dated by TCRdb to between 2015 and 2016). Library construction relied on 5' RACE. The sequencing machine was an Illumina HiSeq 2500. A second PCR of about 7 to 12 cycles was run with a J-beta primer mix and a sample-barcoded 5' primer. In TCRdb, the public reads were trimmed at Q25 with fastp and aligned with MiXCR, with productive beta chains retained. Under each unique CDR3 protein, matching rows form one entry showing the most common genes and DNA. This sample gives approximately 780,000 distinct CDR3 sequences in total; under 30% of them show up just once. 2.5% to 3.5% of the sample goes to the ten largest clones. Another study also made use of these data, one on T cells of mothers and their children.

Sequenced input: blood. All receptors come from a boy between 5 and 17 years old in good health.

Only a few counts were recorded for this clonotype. CDR3 amino acids: CASSLKTDEKLFF. Here the CDR3 DNA reads TGTGCCAGCAGCTTAAAAACGGATGAAAAACTGTTTTTT. The chain links TRBV7-9 to TRBJ1-4, with D unclear. The CDR3 extends over 13 amino acids. V was shortened by 2 bases and J by 6 bases, with 7 bases between the two germline ends. Germline V lookup: CDR1 SEHNR, CDR2 FQNEAQ (reference sequence).

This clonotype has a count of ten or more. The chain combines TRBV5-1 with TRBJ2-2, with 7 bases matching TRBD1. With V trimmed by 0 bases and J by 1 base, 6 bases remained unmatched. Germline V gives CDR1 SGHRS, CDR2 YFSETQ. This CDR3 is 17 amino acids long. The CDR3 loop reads CASSLASGQWNTGELFF. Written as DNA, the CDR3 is TGCGCCAGCAGCTTGGCGTCGGGACAGTGGAACACCGGGGAGCTGTTTTTT.

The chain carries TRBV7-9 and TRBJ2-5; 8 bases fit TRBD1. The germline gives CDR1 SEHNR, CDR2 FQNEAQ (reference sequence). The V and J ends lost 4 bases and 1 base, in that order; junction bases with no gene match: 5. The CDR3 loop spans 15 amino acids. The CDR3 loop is CASSYGTGVQETQYF. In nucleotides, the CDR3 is TGTGCCAGCAGCTATGGGACAGGAGTCCAAGAGACCCAGTACTTC. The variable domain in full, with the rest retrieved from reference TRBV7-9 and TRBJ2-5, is DTGVSQNPRHKITKRGQNVTFRCDPISEHNRLYWYRQTLGQGPEFLTYFQNEAQLEKSRLLSDRFSAERPKGSFSTLEIQRTEQGDSAMYLCASSYGTGVQETQYFGPGTRLLVL.

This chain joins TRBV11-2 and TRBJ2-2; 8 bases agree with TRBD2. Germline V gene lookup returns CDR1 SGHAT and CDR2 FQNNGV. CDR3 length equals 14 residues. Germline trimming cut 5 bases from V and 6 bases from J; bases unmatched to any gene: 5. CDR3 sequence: CASSHGGAPGELFF. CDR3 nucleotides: TGTGCCAGCAGCCACGGGGGGGCCCCCGGGGAGCTGTTTTTT.

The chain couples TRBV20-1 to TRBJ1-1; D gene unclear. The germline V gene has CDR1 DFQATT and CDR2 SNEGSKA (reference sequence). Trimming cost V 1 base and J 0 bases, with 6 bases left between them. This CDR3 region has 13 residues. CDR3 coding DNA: TGCAGTGCTAGAGCGGACTTGAACACTGAAGCTTTCTTT. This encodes CSARADLNTEAFF.

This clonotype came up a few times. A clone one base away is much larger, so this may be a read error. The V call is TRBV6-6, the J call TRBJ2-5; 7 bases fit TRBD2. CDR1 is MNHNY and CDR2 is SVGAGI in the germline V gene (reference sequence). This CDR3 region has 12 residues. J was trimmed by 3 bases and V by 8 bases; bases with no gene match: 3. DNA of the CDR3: TGTGCCAGCGGTCGGGGGGAAGAGACCCAGTACTTC. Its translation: CASGRGEETQYF.

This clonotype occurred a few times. The chain's CDR3 is CAISGPGYGYTF. The CDR3 bases are TGTGCCATCAGTGGACCGGGGTATGGCTACACCTTC. The chain links TRBV10-3 to TRBJ1-2; no clear D gene. Germline V gives CDR1 ENHRY, CDR2 SYGVKD. The V and J ends lost 4 bases and 5 bases respectively, with 8 bases between them. The CDR3 spans 12 residues.

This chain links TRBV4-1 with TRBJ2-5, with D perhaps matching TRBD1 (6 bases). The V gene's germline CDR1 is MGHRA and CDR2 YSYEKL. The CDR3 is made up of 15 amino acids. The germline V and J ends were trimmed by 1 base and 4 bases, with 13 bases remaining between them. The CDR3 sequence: CASSQGTLDRETQYF. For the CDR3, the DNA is TGCGCCAGCAGCCAAGGGACACTGGACAGAGAGACCCAGTACTTC.

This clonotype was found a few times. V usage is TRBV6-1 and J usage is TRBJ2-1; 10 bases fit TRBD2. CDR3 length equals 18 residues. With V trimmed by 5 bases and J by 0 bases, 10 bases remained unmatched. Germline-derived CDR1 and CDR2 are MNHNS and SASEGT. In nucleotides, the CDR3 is TGTGCCAGCAGTCAACTCTCCAAGCGGGGGGGCTCCTACAATGAGCAGTTCTTC. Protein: CASSQLSKRGGSYNEQFF.

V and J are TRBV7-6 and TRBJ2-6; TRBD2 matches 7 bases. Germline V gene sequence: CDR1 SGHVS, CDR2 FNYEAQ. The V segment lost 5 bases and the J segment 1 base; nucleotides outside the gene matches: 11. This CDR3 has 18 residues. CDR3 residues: CASSLLGRENSGANVLTF. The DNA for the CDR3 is TGTGCCAGCAGCCTTTTGGGGAGGGAGAATTCTGGGGCCAACGTCCTGACTTTC.

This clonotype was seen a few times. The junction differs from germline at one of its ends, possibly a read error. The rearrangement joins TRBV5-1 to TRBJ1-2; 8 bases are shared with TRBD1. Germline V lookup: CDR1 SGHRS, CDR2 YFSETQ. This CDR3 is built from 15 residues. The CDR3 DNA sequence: TGCGCCAGCAGCTTGGCCGGACAGGGTGGTTATGACTACACCTTC. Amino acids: CASSLAGQGGYDYTF.

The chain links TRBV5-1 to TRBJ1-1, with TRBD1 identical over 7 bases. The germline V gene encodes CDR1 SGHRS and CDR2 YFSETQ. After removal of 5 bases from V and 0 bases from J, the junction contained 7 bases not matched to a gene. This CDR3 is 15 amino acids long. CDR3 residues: CASRHKQGLNTEAFF. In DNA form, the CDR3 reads TGCGCCAGCAGACATAAACAGGGGTTGAACACTGAAGCTTTCTTT.

CDR3 DNA: TGCAGTGCTAGAGAGGTTGGGACTGGAAACACCATATATTTT. Its translation is CSAREVGTGNTIYF. This chain joins TRBV20-1 and TRBJ1-3, with D unresolved. Looked up from germline, CDR1 is DFQATT and CDR2 is SNEGSKA (reference sequence). The germline V and J ends were trimmed by 0 bases and 2 bases, with 8 bases remaining between them. This CDR3 is 14 amino acids long.

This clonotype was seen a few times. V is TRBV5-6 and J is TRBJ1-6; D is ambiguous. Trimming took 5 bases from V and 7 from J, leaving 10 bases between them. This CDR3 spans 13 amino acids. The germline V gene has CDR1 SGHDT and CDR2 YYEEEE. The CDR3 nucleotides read TGTGCCAGCAGATCTGCATGGAATTCACCCCTCCACTTT. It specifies CASRSAWNSPLHF.

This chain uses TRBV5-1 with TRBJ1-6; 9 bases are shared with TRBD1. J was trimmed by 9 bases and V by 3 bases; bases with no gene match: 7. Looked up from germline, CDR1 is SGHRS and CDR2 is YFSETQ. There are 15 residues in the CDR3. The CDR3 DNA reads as TGCGCCAGCAGCTGGACGGACAGGGGAGGTTCACCCCTCCACTTT. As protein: CASSWTDRGGSPLHF.

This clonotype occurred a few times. CDR3 bases: TGCAGCGTTGAAAGGTGGCAAGCAACAGATACGCAGTATTTT. Its protein product is CSVERWQATDTQYF. The V and J genes are TRBV29-1 and TRBJ2-3; no firm D call. Deletions cut 2 bases from V and 3 bases from J, with 12 bases between. Germline V gene data show CDR1 as SQVTM and CDR2 as ANQGSEA. The CDR3 consists of 14 residues.

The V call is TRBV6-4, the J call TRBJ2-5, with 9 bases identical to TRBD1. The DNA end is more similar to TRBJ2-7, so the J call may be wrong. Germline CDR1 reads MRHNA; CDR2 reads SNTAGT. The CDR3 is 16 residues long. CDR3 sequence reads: CASSDLDRGRSYEQYF. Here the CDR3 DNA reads TGTGCCAGCAGCGACCTGGACAGGGGACGCTCCTACGAGCAGTACTTC.

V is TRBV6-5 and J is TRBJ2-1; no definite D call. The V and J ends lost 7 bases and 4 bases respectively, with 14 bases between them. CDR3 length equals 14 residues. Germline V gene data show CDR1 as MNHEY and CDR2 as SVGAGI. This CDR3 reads CASISAGAYNEQFF. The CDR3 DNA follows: TGTGCCAGCATATCCGCAGGCGCTTACAATGAGCAGTTCTTC.

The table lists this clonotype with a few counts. This chain's CDR3 is CSAREDNEQYF. For the CDR3, the DNA is TGCAGTGCTAGAGAGGATAACGAGCAGTACTTC. The chain employs TRBV20-1 and TRBJ2-7; no definite D call. Deletions cut 0 bases from V and 5 bases from J, with 5 bases between. This CDR3 contains 11 residues. Per germline, CDR1 DFQATT and CDR2 SNEGSKA (reference sequence).

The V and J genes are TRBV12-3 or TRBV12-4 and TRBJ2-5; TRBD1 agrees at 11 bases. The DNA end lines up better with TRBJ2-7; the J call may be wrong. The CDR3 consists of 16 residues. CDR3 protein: CASSLTEDRGPNEQYF. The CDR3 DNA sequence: TGTGCCAGCAGTTTAACAGAGGACAGGGGGCCCAACGAGCAGTACTTC.

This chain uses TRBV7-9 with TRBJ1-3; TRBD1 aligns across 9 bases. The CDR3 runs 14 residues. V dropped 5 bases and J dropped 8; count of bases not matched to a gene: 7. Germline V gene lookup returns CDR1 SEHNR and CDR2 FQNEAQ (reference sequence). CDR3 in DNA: TGTGCCAGCAGCCCCCGGGACAGGGAAGACACCATATATTTT. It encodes CASSPRDREDTIYF.

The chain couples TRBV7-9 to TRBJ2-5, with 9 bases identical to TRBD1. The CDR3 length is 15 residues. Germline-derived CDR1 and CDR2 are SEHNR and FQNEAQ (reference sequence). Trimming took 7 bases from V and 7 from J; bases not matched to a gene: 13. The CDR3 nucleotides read TGTGCCAGCAACTCCCCGGACAGGGGAAAGGCGACCCAGTACTTC. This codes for CASNSPDRGKATQYF.